The present T cell receptor (beta chain) was sequenced within a study of blood T cell repertoires in COVID-19. About the research overall: Samples representing acute and convalescent COVID-19 were sourced from the United States, Italy and Spain. PBMCs, B-cell-depleted T cells, or T cells provided the cDNA or gDNA that made up the material.

The V segment lost 5 bases and the J segment 7 bases; nucleotides outside the gene matches: 16. The CDR3 loop spans 19 amino acids. Germline-derived CDR1 and CDR2 are SGHTA and FQGNSA. Using immunoSEQ multiplex PCR, the repertoire was profiled, and TCRdb retains in-frame clones only, with some absent. The sample holds 110,000 or so clones, 75% to 90% seen once. This chain links TRBV7-2 with TRBJ2-1; 14 nucleotides line up with TRBD2. The receptor was isolated from a human donor in a cohort sampled during active COVID-19. The specimen was peripheral blood. The DNA of the CDR3 is TGTGCCAGCAGCCTCCGCCCCGGGGGACTAGCGGGGGTTGGTAATGAGCAGTTCTTC. Protein: CASSLRPGGLAGVGNEQFF.